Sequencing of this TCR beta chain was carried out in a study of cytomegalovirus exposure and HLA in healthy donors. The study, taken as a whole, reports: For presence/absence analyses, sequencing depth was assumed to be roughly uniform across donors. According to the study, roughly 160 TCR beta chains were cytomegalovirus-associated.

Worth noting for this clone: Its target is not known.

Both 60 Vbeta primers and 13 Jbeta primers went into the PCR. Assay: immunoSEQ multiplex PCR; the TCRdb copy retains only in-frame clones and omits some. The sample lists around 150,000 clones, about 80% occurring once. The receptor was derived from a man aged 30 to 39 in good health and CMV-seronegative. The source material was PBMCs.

CDR3 DNA sequence: TGTGCCAGCAGCCCCAGGCTCCAGGGCAGATCCTACGAGCAGTACTTC. It yields the protein CASSPRLQGRSYEQYF. The J gene is TRBJ2-7, the V gene TRBV11-2; D is possibly TRBD1 (5 bases). Trimming took 5 bases from V and 1 from J, leaving 18 bases between them. Germline lookup yields CDR1 SGHAT and CDR2 FQNNGV. The CDR3 is 16 residues long.